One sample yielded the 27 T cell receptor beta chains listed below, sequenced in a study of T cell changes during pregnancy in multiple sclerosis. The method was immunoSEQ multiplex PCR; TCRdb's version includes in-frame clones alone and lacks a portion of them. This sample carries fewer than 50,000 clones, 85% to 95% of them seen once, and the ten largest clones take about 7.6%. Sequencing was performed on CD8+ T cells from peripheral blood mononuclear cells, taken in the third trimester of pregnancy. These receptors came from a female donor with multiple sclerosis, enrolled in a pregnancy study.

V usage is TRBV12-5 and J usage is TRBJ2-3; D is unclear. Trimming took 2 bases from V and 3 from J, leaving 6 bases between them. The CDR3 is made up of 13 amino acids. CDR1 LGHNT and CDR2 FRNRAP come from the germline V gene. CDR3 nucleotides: TGTGCTAGTGGTTTGTCCTCGACAGATACGCAGTATTTT. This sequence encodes CASGLSSTDTQYF.

The CDR3 spells CASHPRGGTDTQYF. For the CDR3, the DNA is TGTGCCAGCCACCCCCGGGGTGGGACAGATACGCAGTATTTT. The chain recombines TRBV6-5 with TRBJ2-3; perhaps TRBD2 as D (5 bases). V was shortened by 8 bases and J by 3 bases, with 15 bases between the two germline ends. CDR3 length: 14 residues. Germline lookup yields CDR1 MNHEY and CDR2 SVGAGI.

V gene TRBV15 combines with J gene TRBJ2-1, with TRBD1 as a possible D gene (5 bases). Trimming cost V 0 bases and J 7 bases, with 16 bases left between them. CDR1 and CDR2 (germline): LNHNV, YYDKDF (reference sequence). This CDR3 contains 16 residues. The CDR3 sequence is CATSRDRQGVENEQFF. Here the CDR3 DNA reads TGTGCCACCAGCAGAGATCGTCAAGGGGTCGAAAATGAGCAGTTCTTC. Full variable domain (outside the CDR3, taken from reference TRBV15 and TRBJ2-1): DAMVIQNPRYQVTQFGKPVTLSCSQTLNHNVMYWYQQKSSQAPKLLFHYYDKDFNNEADTPDNFQSRRPNTSFCFLDIRSPGLGDTAMYLCATSRDRQGVENEQFFGPGTRLTVL.

DNA for the CDR3: TGTGCCAGCAGTCCAACGGGGGGGGACTATGGCTACACCTTC. This encodes CASSPTGGDYGYTF. The genes are TRBV7-3 and TRBJ1-2; D may be TRBD1 (5 bases). Germline V CDR1 and CDR2: SGHTA, FQGTGA. CDR3 length: 14 amino acids. The V end was cut by 6 bases, the J end by 3 bases, with 14 bases between.

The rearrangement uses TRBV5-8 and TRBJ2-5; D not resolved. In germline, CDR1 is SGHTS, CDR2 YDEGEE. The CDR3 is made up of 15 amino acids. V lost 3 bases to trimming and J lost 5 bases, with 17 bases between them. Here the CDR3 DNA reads TGTGCCAGCAGCTCTTCCACTACTGACGGTGAGACCCAGTACTTC. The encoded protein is CASSSSTTDGETQYF.

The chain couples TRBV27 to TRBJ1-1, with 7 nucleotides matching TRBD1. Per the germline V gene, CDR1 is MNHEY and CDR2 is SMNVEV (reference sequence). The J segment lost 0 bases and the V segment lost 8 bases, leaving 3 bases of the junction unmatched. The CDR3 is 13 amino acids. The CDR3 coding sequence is TGTGCCAGCGGGGACAGTATGAACACTGAAGCTTTCTTT. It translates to CASGDSMNTEAFF.

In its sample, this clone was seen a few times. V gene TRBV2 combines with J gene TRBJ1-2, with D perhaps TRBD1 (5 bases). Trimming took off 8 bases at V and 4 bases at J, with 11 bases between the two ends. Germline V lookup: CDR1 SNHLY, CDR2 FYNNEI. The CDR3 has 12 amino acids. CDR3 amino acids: CASLTDRYGYTF. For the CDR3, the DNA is TGTGCCAGCCTGACAGATCGCTATGGCTACACCTTC.

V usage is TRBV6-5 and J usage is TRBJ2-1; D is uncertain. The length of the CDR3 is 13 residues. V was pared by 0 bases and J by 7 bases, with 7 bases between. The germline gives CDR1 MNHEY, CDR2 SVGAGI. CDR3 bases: TGTGCCAGCAGTTACTCGTACCGGAATGAGCAGTTCTTC. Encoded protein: CASSYSYRNEQFF.

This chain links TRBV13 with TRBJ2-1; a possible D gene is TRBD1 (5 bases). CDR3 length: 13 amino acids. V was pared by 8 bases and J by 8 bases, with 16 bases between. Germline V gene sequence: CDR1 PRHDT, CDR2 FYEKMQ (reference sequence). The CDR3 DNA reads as TGTGCCAGCCAAGAAGGGGCCGGCGATGAGCAGTTCTTC. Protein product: CASQEGAGDEQFF.

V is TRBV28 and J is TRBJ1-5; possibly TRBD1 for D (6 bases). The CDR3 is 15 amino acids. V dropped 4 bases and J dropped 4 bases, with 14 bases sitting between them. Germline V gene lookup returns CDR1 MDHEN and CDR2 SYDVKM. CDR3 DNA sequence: TGTGCCAGCAGTTCCCCAGACAGGCCTAATCAGCCCCAGCATTTT. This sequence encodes CASSSPDRPNQPQHF.

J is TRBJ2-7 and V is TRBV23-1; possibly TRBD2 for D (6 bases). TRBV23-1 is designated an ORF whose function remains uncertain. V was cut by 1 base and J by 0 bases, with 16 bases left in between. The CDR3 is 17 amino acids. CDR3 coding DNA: TGCGCCAGCAGTCAATTGAGGCGGGATCCGAGCTCCTACGAGCAGTACTTC. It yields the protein CASSQLRRDPSSYEQYF.

The CDR3 region is CASSLGMGPNAQYF. In DNA form, the CDR3 reads TGTGCCAGCAGCTTAGGTATGGGCCCTAATGCGCAGTATTTT. This rearrangement joins TRBV7-9 to TRBJ2-3; no definite D call. Germline V gene sequence: CDR1 SEHNR, CDR2 FQNEAQ (reference sequence). Trimming cost V 1 base and J 10 bases, with 15 bases left between them. The CDR3 has 14 residues.

The CDR3 spells CAWSRLAGVNEQFF. The CDR3, as DNA: TGTGCCTGGAGTCGGCTAGCGGGAGTCAATGAGCAGTTCTTC. The chain couples TRBV30 to TRBJ2-1; 10 bases match TRBD2. V lost 2 bases to trimming and J lost 6 bases; unmatched junction nucleotides: 4. The germline V gene has CDR1 GTSNPN and CDR2 SVGIG (reference sequence). The CDR3 length is 14 residues. The full variable domain, completed using reference TRBV30 and TRBJ2-1, is SQTIHQWPATLVQPVGSPLSLECTVEGTSNPNLYWYRQAAGRGLQLLFYSVGIGQISSEVPQNLSASRPQDRQFILSSKKLLLSDSGFYLCAWSRLAGVNEQFFGPGTRLTVL.

CDR3 DNA: TGTGCCAGCAGCCCCCAGGGTGCGGGGGATTACAATGAGCAGTTCTTC. It yields the protein CASSPQGAGDYNEQFF. The chain employs TRBV11-2 and TRBJ2-1; 7 nucleotides line up with TRBD2. Germline trimming cut 5 bases from V and 4 bases from J; bases unmatched to any gene: 11. Germline V lookup: CDR1 SGHAT, CDR2 FQNNGV. The CDR3 consists of 16 residues.

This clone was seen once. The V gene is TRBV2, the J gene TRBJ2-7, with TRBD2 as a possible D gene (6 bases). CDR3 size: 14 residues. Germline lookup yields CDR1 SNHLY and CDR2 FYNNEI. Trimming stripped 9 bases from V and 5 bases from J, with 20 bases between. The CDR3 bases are TGTGCCAGTCGGGTAAGGGACTCCCTTGACGAGCAGTACTTC. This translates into CASRVRDSLDEQYF.

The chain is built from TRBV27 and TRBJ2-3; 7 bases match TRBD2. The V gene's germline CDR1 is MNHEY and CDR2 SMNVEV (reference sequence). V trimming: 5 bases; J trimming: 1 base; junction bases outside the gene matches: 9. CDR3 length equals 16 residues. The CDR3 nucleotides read TGTGCCAGCAGTATCATTTCGGGGGGAGGCACAGATACGCAGTATTTT. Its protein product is CASSIISGGGTDTQYF.

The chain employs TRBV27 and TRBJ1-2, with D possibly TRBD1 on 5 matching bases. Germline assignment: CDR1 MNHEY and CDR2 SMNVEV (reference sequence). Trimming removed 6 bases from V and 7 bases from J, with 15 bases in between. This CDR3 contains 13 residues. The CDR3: CASRGEGWGGYTF. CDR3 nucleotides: TGTGCCAGCAGGGGGGAGGGGTGGGGTGGCTACACCTTC.

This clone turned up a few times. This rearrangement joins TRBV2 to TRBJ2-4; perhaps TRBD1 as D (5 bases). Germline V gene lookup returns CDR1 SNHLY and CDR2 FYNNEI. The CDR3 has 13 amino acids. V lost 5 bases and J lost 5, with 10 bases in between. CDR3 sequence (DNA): TGTGCCAGCAGTCCCGGACAACAAAACATTCAGTACTTC. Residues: CASSPGQQNIQYF. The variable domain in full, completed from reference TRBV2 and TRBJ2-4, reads EPEVTQTPSHQVTQMGQEVILRCVPISNHLYFYWYRQILGQKVEFLVSFYNNEISEKSEIFDDQFSVERPDGSNFTLKIRSTKLEDSAMYFCASSPGQQNIQYFGAGTRLSVL.

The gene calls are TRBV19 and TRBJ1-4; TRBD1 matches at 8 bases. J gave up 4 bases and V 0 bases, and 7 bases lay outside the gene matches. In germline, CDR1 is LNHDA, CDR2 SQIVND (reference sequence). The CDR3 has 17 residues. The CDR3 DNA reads TGTGCCAGTAGTATAGAGGGGACAGGACCCGATAATGAAAAACTGTTTTTT. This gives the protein CASSIEGTGPDNEKLFF.

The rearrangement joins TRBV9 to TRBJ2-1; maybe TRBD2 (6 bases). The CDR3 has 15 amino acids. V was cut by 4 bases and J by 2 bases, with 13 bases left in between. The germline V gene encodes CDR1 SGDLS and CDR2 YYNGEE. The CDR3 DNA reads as TGTGCCAGCAGCCCCCGGGACTTGACCTACAATGAGCAGTTCTTC. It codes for CASSPRDLTYNEQFF.

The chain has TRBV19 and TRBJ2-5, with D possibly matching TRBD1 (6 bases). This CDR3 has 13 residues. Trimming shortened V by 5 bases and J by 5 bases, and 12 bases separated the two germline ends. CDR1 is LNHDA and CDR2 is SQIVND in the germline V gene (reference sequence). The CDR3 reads CASSVGGWETQYF. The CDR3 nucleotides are TGTGCCAGTAGTGTTGGGGGCTGGGAGACCCAGTACTTC.

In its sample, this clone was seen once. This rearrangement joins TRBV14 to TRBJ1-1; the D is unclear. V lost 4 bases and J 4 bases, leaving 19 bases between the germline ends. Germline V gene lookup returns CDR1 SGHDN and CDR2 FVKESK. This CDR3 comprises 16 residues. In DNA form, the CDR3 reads TGTGCCAGCAGCCTATGGCTGGGAGGTCTGAGCACTGAAGCTTTCTTT. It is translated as CASSLWLGGLSTEAFF. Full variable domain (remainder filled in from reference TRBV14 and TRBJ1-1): EAGVTQFPSHSVIEKGQTVTLRCDPISGHDNLYWYRRVMGKEIKFLLHFVKESKQDESGMPNNRFLAERTGGTYSTLKVQPAELEDSGVYFCASSLWLGGLSTEAFFGQGTRLTVV.

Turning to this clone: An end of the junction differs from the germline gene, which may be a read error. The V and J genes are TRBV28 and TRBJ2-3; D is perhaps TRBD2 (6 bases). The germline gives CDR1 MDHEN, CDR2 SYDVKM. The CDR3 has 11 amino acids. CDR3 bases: TGTGCCAGCAGTTTCGGCGGGAACCCTCTGTTT. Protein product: CASSFGGNPLF. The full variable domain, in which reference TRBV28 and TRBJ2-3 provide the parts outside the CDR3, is DVKVTQSSRYLVKRTGEKVFLECVQDMDHENMFWYRQDPGLGLRLIYFSYDVKMKEKGDIPEGYSVSREKKERFSLILESASTNQTSMYLCASSFGGNPLFGPGTRLTVL.

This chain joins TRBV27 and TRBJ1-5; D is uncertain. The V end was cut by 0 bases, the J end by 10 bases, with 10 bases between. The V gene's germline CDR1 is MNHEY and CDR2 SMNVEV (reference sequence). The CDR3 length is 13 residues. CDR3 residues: CASSLSRTQPQHF. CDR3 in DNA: TGTGCCAGCAGTTTATCGCGTACGCAACCCCAGCATTTT.

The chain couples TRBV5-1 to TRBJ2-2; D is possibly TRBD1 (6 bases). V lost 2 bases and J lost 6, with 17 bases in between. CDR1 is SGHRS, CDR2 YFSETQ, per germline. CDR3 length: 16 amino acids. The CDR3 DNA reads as TGCGCCAGCAGCTTAACAGGGAATGAAAATGCCGGGGAGCTGTTTTTT. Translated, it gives CASSLTGNENAGELFF.

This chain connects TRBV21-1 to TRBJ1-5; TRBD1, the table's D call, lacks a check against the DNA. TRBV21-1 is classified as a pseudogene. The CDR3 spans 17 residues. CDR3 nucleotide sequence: TGTGCCAGCAGCAAAGAGGTTCGGCAGGGGGCACAGCAGCCCCAGCATTTT. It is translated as CASSKEVRQGAQQPQHF.

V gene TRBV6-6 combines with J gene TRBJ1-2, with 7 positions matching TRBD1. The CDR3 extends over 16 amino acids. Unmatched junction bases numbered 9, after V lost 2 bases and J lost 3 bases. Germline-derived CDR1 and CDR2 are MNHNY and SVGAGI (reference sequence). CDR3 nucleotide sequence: TGTGCCAGCAGTTACCGTAGTCGACAGGGATACTATGGCTACACCTTC. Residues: CASSYRSRQGYYGYTF.